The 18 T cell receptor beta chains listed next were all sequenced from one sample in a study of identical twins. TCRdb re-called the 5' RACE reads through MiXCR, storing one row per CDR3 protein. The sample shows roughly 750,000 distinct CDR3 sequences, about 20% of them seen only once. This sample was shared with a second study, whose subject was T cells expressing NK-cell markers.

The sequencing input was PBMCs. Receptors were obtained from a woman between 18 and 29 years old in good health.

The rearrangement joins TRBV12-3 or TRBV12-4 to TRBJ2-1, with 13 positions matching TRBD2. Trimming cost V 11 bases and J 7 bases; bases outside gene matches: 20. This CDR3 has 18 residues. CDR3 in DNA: TGTGCCTTCTGTTTAAGGGGATGGAGGACTAGCGGGAGTAATGAGCAGTTCTTC. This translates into CAFCLRGWRTSGSNEQFF.

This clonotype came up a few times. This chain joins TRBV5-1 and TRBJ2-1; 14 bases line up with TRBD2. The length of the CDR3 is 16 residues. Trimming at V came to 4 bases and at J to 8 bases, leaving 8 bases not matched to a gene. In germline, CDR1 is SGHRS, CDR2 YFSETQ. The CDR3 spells CASSTGTSGSRYEQFF. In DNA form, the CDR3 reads TGCGCCAGCAGCACTGGGACTAGCGGGAGTAGGTATGAGCAGTTCTTC.

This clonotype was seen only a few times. The CDR3 coding sequence is TGTGCCAGCAGCTACTCCGGGGCCGCCTACGAGCAGTACTTC. This encodes CASSYSGAAYEQYF. The rearrangement uses TRBV7-9 and TRBJ2-7; D is tentatively TRBD1 or TRBD2 (5 bases each). The CDR3 spans 14 residues. With 4 bases removed from V and 2 bases from J, the gap between germline ends came to 12 bases. Germline lookup yields CDR1 SEHNR and CDR2 FQNEAQ (reference sequence).

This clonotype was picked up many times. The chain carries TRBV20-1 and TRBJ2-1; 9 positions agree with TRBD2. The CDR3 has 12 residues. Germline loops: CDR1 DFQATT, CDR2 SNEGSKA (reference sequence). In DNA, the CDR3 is TGCAGAGCGGGAGGAGGCCTCAATGAGCAGTTCTTC. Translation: CRAGGGLNEQFF.

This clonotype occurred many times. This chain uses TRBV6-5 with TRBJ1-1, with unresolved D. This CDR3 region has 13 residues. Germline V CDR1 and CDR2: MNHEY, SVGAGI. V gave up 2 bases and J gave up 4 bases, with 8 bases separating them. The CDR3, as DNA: TGTGCCAGCAGTTACGGGAGAAGCACTGAAGCTTTCTTT. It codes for CASSYGRSTEAFF.

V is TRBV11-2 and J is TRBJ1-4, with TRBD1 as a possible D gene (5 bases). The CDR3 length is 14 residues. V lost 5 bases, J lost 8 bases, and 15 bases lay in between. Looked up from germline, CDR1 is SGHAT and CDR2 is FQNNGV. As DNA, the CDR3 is TGTGCCAGCAGCCCCTGGGACGGAGGGGAAAAACTGTTTTTT. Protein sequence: CASSPWDGGEKLFF.

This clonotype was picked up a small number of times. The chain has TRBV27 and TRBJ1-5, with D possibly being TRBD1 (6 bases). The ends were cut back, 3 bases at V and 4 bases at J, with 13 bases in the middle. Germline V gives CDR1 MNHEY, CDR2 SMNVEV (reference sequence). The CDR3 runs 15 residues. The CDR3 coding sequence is TGTGCCAGCAGTTTCGGGGGCGCCAGGAATCAGCCCCAGCATTTT. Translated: CASSFGGARNQPQHF.

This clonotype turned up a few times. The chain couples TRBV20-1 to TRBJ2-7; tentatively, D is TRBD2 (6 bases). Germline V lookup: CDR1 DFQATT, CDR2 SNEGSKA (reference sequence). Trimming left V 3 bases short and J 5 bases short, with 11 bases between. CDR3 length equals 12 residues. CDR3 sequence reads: CSASRDFDEQYF. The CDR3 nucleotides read TGCAGTGCTAGTCGGGACTTCGACGAGCAGTACTTC.

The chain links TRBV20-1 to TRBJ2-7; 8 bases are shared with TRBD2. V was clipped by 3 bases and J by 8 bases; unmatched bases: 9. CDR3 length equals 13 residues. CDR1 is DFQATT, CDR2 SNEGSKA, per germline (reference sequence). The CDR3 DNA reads TGCAGTGCTAGTATTGGGCGGGAGGATCAGCAGTACTTC. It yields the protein CSASIGREDQQYF.

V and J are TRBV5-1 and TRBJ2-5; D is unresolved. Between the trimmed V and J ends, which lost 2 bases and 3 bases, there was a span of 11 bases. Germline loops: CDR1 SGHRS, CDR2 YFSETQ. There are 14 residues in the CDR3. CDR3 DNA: TGCGCCAGCAGCTTAATGGGGATTGAAGAGACCCAGTACTTC. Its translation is CASSLMGIEETQYF.

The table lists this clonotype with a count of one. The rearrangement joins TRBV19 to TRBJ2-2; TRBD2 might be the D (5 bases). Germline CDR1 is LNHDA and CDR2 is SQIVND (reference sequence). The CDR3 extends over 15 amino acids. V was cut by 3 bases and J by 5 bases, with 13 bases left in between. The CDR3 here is CASSMATMGTGELFF. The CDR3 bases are TGTGCCAGTAGTATGGCGACTATGGGGACCGGGGAGCTGTTTTTT.

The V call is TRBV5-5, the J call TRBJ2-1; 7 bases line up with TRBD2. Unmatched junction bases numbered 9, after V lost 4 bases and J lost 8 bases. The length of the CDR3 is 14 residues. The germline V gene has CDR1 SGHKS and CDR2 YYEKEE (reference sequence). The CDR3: CASSQTTSHYEQFF. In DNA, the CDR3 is TGTGCCAGCAGCCAGACGACTAGCCACTATGAGCAGTTCTTC.

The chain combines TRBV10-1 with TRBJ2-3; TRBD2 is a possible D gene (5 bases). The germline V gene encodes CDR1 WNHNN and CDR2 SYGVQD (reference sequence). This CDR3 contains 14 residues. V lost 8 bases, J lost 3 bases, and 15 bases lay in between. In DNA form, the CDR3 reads TGCGCCAGCCAACTAGAATTGAGGACAGATACGCAGTATTTT. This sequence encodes CASQLELRTDTQYF.

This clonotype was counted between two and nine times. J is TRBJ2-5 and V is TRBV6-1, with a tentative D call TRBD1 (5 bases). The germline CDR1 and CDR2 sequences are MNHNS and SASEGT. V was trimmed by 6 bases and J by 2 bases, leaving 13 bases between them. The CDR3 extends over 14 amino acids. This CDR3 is CASRPLTAQETQYF. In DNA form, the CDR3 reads TGTGCCAGCAGACCCTTGACAGCACAAGAGACCCAGTACTTC.

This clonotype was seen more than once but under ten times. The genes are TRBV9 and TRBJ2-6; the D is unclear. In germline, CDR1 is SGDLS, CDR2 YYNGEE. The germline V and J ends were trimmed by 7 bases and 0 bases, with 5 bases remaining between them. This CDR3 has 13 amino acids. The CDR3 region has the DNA TGTGCCAGCGAAGTCTCTGGGGCCAACGTCCTGACTTTC. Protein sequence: CASEVSGANVLTF.

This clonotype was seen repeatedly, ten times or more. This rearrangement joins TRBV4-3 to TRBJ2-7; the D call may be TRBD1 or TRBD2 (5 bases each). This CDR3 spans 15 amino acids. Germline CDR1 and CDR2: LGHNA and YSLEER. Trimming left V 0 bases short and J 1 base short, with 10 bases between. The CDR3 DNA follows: TGCGCCAGCAGCCAAGACCCGGGGCTGTCCTACGAGCAGTACTTC. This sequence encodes CASSQDPGLSYEQYF.

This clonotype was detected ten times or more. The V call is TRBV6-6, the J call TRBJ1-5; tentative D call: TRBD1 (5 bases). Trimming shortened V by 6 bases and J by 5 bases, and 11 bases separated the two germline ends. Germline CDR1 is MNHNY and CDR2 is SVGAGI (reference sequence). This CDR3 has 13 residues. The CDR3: CASRPQGDQPQHF. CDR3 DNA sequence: TGTGCCAGCAGACCTCAGGGTGATCAGCCCCAGCATTTT.

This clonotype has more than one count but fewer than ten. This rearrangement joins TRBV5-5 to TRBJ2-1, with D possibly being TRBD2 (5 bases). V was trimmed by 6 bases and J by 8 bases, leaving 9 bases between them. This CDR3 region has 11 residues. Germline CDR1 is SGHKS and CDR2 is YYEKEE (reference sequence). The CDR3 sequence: CASIVGDEQFF. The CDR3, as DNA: TGTGCCAGCATCGTCGGGGATGAGCAGTTCTTC.